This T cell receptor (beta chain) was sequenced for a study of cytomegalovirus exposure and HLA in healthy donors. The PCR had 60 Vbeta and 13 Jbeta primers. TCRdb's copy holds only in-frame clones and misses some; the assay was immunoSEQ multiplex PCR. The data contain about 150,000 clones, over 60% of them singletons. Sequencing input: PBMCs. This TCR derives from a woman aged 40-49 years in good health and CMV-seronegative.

Here the CDR3 reads CAWSVAGRQPTYEQYF. Written as DNA, the CDR3 is TGTGCCTGGAGTGTGGCCGGCAGGCAACCGACCTACGAGCAGTACTTC. This chain links TRBV30 with TRBJ2-7; D uncertain. Looked up from germline, CDR1 is GTSNPN and CDR2 is SVGIG (reference sequence). The CDR3 sequence is 16 residues long. The V end was cut by 0 bases, the J end by 2 bases, with 17 bases between.